This TCR beta chain was sequenced in a study of PD-1 blockade in classical Hodgkin lymphoma. Study-wide results and caveats: By C4D1, diversity of CD4+ TCRs had risen significantly, whereas that of CD8+ TCRs had not. Excluded were patients who started nivolumab under 1 year after ASCT, a group that had lower diversity.

The table came from immunoSEQ multiplex PCR; TCRdb's copy has only in-frame clones and leaves some out. The table shows 95,000 or so clones, with around four fifths occurring only once. The CDR3 covers 14 residues. Trimming shortened V by 0 bases and J by 5 bases, and 9 bases separated the two germline ends. The V gene's germline CDR1 is SGHVS and CDR2 FQNEAQ. Exposure to brentuximab vedotin varied, and each patient had relapsed following autologous stem cell transplantation. Comments on this clone: Its target is unknown.

The rearrangement joins TRBV7-8 to TRBJ2-3; D remains unclear. This TCR derives from a human donor with classical Hodgkin lymphoma. Material: peripheral blood mononuclear cells (PBMCs), obtained at baseline. As DNA, the CDR3 is TGTGCCAGCAGCTTAGCGACCATGAGAGATACGCAGTATTTT. Translation gives CASSLATMRDTQYF. Drawing the rest from reference TRBV7-8 and TRBJ2-3, the complete variable domain is GAGVSQSPRYKVAKRGQDVALRCDPISGHVSLFWYQQALGQGPEFLTYFQNEAQLDKSGLPSDRFFAERPEGSVSTLKIQRTQQEDSAVYLCASSLATMRDTQYFGPGTRLTVL.